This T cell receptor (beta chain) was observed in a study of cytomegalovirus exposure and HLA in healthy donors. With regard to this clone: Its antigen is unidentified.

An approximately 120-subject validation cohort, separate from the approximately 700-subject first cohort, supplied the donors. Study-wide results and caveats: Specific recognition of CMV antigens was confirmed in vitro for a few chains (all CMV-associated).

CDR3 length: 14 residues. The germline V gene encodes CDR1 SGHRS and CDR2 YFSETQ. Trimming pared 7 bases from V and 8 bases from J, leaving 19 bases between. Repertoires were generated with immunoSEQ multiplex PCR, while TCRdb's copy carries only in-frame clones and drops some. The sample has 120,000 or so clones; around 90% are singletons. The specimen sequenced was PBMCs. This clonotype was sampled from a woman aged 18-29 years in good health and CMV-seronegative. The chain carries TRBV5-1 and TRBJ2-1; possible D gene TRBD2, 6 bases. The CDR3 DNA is TGCGCCAGCTTAAATGGGCTGGGAGGCGATGAGCAGTTCTTC. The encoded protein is CASLNGLGGDEQFF.